Below are 3 T cell receptor beta chains sequenced from a single sample in a study of blood T cells in healthy people across ages (dated by TCRdb to about 2015). Library preparation was by 5' RACE. Sequencing used an Illumina HiSeq 2500. A second roughly 7 to 12 cycle PCR used a sample-barcoded 5' primer and a J-beta primer mix. TCRdb took the public reads, trimmed them with fastp at Q25, ran MiXCR for clone calling and kept in-frame beta chains. Rows matching on CDR3 protein sequence are summarized as one entry with the most common DNA and genes. The sample profile shows over 600,000 distinct CDR3 sequences; about 61% of them were found once. The ten largest clones capture 25% to 30% of the sample. Material for sequencing was blood. These receptors were collected from a man in his forties in good health.

The chain recombines TRBV6-2 or TRBV6-3 with TRBJ2-5; possible D gene TRBD1, 5 bases. This CDR3 region has 15 residues. Germline V CDR1 and CDR2: MNHEY, SVGEGT. Between the trimmed V and J ends, which lost 7 bases and 4 bases, there was a span of 19 bases. CDR3 nucleotide sequence: TGTGCCAGCACCTCACTACCGACAGCCCGAGAGACCCAGTACTTC. This encodes CASTSLPTARETQYF.

This clonotype occurred many times. The chain's CDR3 is CASSLSSAREQYF. CDR3 in DNA: TGTGCCAGCAGTCTCTCCTCCGCGAGAGAGCAGTACTTC. The V call is TRBV28, the J call TRBJ2-7; D not certain. Germline lookup yields CDR1 MDHEN and CDR2 SYDVKM. Trimming left V 5 bases short and J 7 bases short, with 15 bases between. The CDR3 runs 13 residues. The whole variable domain, remainder taken from reference TRBV28 and TRBJ2-7, is DVKVTQSSRYLVKRTGEKVFLECVQDMDHENMFWYRQDPGLGLRLIYFSYDVKMKEKGDIPEGYSVSREKKERFSLILESASTNQTSMYLCASSLSSAREQYFGPGTRLTVT.

This clonotype has a handful of counts. V and J are TRBV27 and TRBJ2-1; the D gene is possibly TRBD2 (6 bases). V dropped 7 bases and J dropped 2 bases, with 12 bases sitting between them. The CDR3 is made up of 14 amino acids. Germline loops: CDR1 MNHEY, CDR2 SMNVEV (reference sequence). The DNA for the CDR3 is TGTGCCAGCACCCCGGGACTGACCTACAATGAGCAGTTCTTC. This encodes CASTPGLTYNEQFF.